This TCR beta chain comes out of a study of blood T cell repertoires in COVID-19. V was cut by 4 bases and J by 8 bases, with 9 bases left in between. The CDR3 runs 13 residues. Germline V gene lookup returns CDR1 MGHDK and CDR2 SYGVNS. The assay was immunoSEQ multiplex PCR, and TCRdb's table has in-frame clones only and misses some. The repertoire has about 200,000 clones, 85% to 90% of them found once; the top ten carry approximately 10%. V and J are TRBV25-1 and TRBJ1-6; no reliable D call. Specimen: peripheral blood. The receptor comes from a woman aged 45-65 years with COVID-19, enrolled during active disease. CDR3 amino acids: CASSGPQDSPLHF. The CDR3 DNA reads as TGTGCCAGCAGTGGCCCTCAGGATTCACCCCTCCACTTT.